This record covers a single T cell receptor beta chain. The data derive from a study of long-term antiretroviral therapy in people with HIV. Deletions cut 7 bases from V and 1 base from J, with 16 bases between. Germline CDR1 SQVTM, CDR2 ANQGSEA. CDR3 length: 14 residues. It was version v3.0 of the immunoSEQ assay that was run at survey level. Using immunoSEQ multiplex PCR, the repertoire was profiled, and TCRdb retains in-frame clones only, with some absent. The sample has around 25,000 clones, roughly 86% seen once. The source is a young man with HIV. This material consisted of unsorted PBMCs, taken 4.4 years after starting antiretroviral therapy. The gene calls are TRBV29-1 and TRBJ1-1; tentative D call: TRBD1 (5 bases). The DNA of the CDR3 is TGCAGCGCTATCGCGACAGCTAAGAACACTGAAGCTTTCTTT. Protein: CSAIATAKNTEAFF. Using reference TRBV29-1 and TRBJ1-1 for the parts outside the CDR3, the full variable domain is SAVISQKPSRDICQRGTSLTIQCQVDSQVTMMFWYRQQPGQSLTLIATANQGSEATYESGFVIDKFPISRPNLTFSTLTVSNMSPEDSSIYLCSAIATAKNTEAFFGQGTRLTVV.